These 29 T cell receptor beta chains were sequenced from one sample in a study of blood T cells in healthy people across ages. Primed by a sample-barcoded 5' primer and a J-beta primer mix, a second PCR proceeded for about 7 to 11 cycles. TCRdb redid the calling of the 5' RACE reads with MiXCR, one entry per CDR3 protein. The table records about 900,000 distinct CDR3 sequences, around 46% of them present only once. Source material: blood. These receptors were taken from a man younger than 40 in good health.

The gene calls are TRBV6-1 and TRBJ2-5; 12 bases match TRBD2. Germline-derived CDR1 and CDR2 are MNHNS and SASEGT. The CDR3 covers 16 residues. With 4 bases clipped from V and 4 bases from J, the junction kept 7 bases outside the gene matches. The CDR3 is CASSAKSGLAGETQYF. CDR3 in DNA: TGTGCCAGCAGTGCTAAATCGGGACTAGCGGGAGAGACCCAGTACTTC.

The DNA for the CDR3 is TGTGCCAGCAGCCAAGTACGGGGGATGACCTACGAGCAGTACTTC. Its translation: CASSQVRGMTYEQYF. The V call is TRBV3-1, the J call TRBJ2-7, with a weak D call TRBD2 (6 bases). Germline V gives CDR1 LGHDT, CDR2 YNNKEL (reference sequence). V was shortened by 1 base and J by 2 bases, with 12 bases between the two germline ends. The CDR3 is 15 residues long.

The chain is built from TRBV18 and TRBJ1-5, with TRBD1 matching over 8 bases. Germline V gives CDR1 KGHSH, CDR2 LQKENI. Germline trimming cut 1 base from V and 6 bases from J; bases unmatched to any gene: 8. The CDR3 is made up of 16 amino acids. In nucleotides, the CDR3 is TGTGCCAGCTCACCACGGCAGGGGGCGCTGAGTCAGCCCCAGCATTTT. Amino acids: CASSPRQGALSQPQHF.

The rearrangement joins TRBV20-1 to TRBJ2-5; 16 bases map to TRBD2. Judging by the DNA end, TRBJ2-7 fits better; the J call may be wrong. In germline, CDR1 is DFQATT, CDR2 SNEGSKA (reference sequence). This CDR3 has 17 residues. The chain's CDR3 is CSVSLGTSGGAAYEQYF. The CDR3 DNA reads as TGCAGTGTTAGCCTTGGGACTAGCGGGGGGGCCGCATACGAGCAGTACTTC.

The chain joins TRBV29-1 to TRBJ2-7, with 10 bases that match TRBD2. The J call may be wrong; the DNA end is better matched by TRBJ2-5. This CDR3 spans 14 amino acids. Germline V CDR1 and CDR2: SQVTM, ANQGSEA. CDR3 in amino acids: CSVESGGARETQYF. The DNA of the CDR3 is TGCAGCGTAGAAAGCGGGGGGGCTCGCGAGACCCAGTACTTC.

This clonotype was detected a few times. This sequence joins TRBV4-1 and TRBJ2-7; unclear D gene. CDR1 is MGHRA, CDR2 YSYEKL, per germline. This CDR3 is built from 16 residues. V lost 0 bases, J lost 8 bases, and 20 bases lay in between. The CDR3 DNA is TGCGCCAGCAGCCAAGATGGCGGCCAGTCACCTACGAAGCAGTACTTC. It yields the protein CASSQDGGQSPTKQYF.

The chain recombines TRBV11-1 with TRBJ2-3; the match to TRBD1 covers 7 bases. V was pared by 5 bases and J by 12 bases, with 11 bases of the junction left unmatched. This CDR3 region has 13 residues. Germline V gene sequence: CDR1 SGHAT, CDR2 FQDESV (reference sequence). In DNA, the CDR3 is TGTGCCAGCAGCCCCCCGACAGGGACGACCCAGTATTTT. Translation gives CASSPPTGTTQYF.

V is TRBV28 and J is TRBJ2-2; D might be TRBD1 (6 bases). V was pared by 7 bases and J by 4 bases, with 10 bases between. The germline gives CDR1 MDHEN, CDR2 SYDVKM. The CDR3 extends over 13 amino acids. CDR3 nucleotides: TGTGCCAGCAAGCGAGGGGGCACCGGGGAGCTGTTTTTT. Translating it yields CASKRGGTGELFF.

The chain is built from TRBV20-1 and TRBJ2-5; tentative D call: TRBD1 (7 bases). Near its end, the DNA agrees better with TRBJ2-7, so the J call may be wrong. Germline CDR1 and CDR2: DFQATT and SNEGSKA (reference sequence). This CDR3 region has 13 residues. The CDR3 here is CSQGGDNSYEQYF. CDR3 bases: TGCAGCCAGGGGGGAGACAATTCCTACGAGCAGTACTTC.

The chain recombines TRBV20-1 with TRBJ2-1; TRBD2 matches 13 bases. Germline CDR1 reads DFQATT; CDR2 reads SNEGSKA (reference sequence). With V trimmed by 7 bases and J by 7 bases, 10 bases remained unmatched. The CDR3 covers 15 residues. CDR3 sequence (DNA): TGCAGTGTCAACAAGGGGACTAGCGGGGCGAATGAGCAGTTCTTC. This gives the protein CSVNKGTSGANEQFF.

The chain employs TRBV6-2 or TRBV6-3 and TRBJ2-1; D gene uncertain. This CDR3 is 13 amino acids long. Trimming stripped 4 bases from V and 6 bases from J, with 10 bases between. Germline V gives CDR1 MNHEY, CDR2 SVGEGT. The CDR3 DNA reads TGTGCCAGCAGTTTGGAATTATGCAATGAGCAGTTCTTC. Translated, it gives CASSLELCNEQFF.

The V gene is TRBV25-1, the J gene TRBJ1-4; maybe TRBD1 (5 bases). Trimming shortened V by 3 bases and J by 8 bases, and 16 bases separated the two germline ends. Germline CDR1 MGHDK, CDR2 SYGVNS. This CDR3 spans 15 amino acids. CDR3 protein: CASSDEAGTLEKLFF. The CDR3 bases are TGTGCCAGCAGTGATGAGGCGGGGACCTTAGAAAAACTGTTTTTT.

There are a few counts of this clonotype. The V and J genes are TRBV18 and TRBJ2-4; TRBD1 matches 8 bases. The DNA end is more similar to TRBJ2-7, so the J call may be wrong. Germline CDR1 and CDR2: KGHSH and LQKENI. The CDR3 loop spans 13 amino acids. The CDR3 DNA follows: TGTGCCAGCAGCCCGGACAGGGACAACGAGCAGTACTTC. Amino acid sequence: CASSPDRDNEQYF.

CDR3 DNA sequence: TGTGCCACCAGTGATTTGAAGGGGAGCTCCTACGAGCAGTACTTC. Translated: CATSDLKGSSYEQYF. The chain recombines TRBV24-1 with TRBJ2-7; perhaps D is TRBD1 or TRBD2 (5 bases each). V dropped 0 bases and J dropped 0 bases, with 8 bases sitting between them. Germline V gene sequence: CDR1 KGHDR, CDR2 SFDVKD. This CDR3 has 15 amino acids.

V is TRBV12-3 or TRBV12-4 and J is TRBJ1-1; unclear D gene. V was pared by 6 bases and J by 7 bases, with 15 bases between. The CDR3 is made up of 13 amino acids. CDR3 sequence: CASRLDPGSEAFF. In nucleotides, the CDR3 is TGTGCCAGCAGATTGGACCCGGGAAGTGAAGCTTTCTTT.

The rearrangement uses TRBV28 and TRBJ2-3, with 8 bases fitting TRBD1. This CDR3 has 12 amino acids. The junction had 4 bases not matched to a gene; V was cut back by 11 bases and J by 3 bases. Per the germline V gene, CDR1 is MDHEN and CDR2 is SYDVKM. This CDR3 is CAGRDRTDTQYF. CDR3 sequence (DNA): TGTGCCGGTCGGGACAGGACAGATACGCAGTATTTT.

In its sample, this clonotype was seen a few times. The chain joins TRBV29-1 to TRBJ2-1, with D maybe TRBD2 (6 bases). V lost 5 bases, J lost 7 bases, and 21 bases lay in between. Germline CDR1 is SQVTM and CDR2 is ANQGSEA. The CDR3 is made up of 15 amino acids. The CDR3 DNA follows: TGCAGCGTTCGGCAGGCCAACGTTGGGGGGAATGAGCAGTTCTTC. This encodes CSVRQANVGGNEQFF.

The table lists this clonotype with a few counts. The CDR3 nucleotides are TGCAGCGCTGGACAGGGATCTAACTATGGCTACACCTTC. It yields the protein CSAGQGSNYGYTF. The chain is built from TRBV29-1 and TRBJ1-2; 8 bases fit TRBD1. This CDR3 is 13 amino acids long. The V gene's germline CDR1 is SQVTM and CDR2 ANQGSEA. V shed 7 bases, J shed 0 bases, and the junction held 4 bases outside the gene matches.

This clonotype was recorded a few times. The rearrangement joins TRBV5-1 to TRBJ1-1; 9 positions match TRBD1. CDR3 length: 13 residues. The germline CDR1 and CDR2 sequences are SGHRS and YFSETQ. V gave up 4 bases and J gave up 4 bases; unmatched junction bases: 2. CDR3: CASSGGQGTEAFF. As DNA, the CDR3 is TGCGCCAGCAGCGGGGGACAGGGCACTGAAGCTTTCTTT. The entire variable domain, with the rest obtained from reference TRBV5-1 and TRBJ1-1, is as follows: KAGVTQTPRYLIKTRGQQVTLSCSPISGHRSVSWYQQTPGQGLQFLFEYFSETQRNKGNFPGRFSGRQFSNSRSEMNVSTLELGDSALYLCASSGGQGTEAFFGQGTRLTVV.

This clonotype came up many times. The chain couples TRBV6-2 or TRBV6-3 to TRBJ1-2, with D perhaps TRBD1 (5 bases). CDR1 and CDR2 (germline): MNHEY, SVGEGT. There are 14 residues in the CDR3. V lost 8 bases, J lost 6 bases, and 19 bases lay in between. The CDR3, as DNA: TGTGCCAGCGCCGGGGGAGTGGGGGAGCATGGCTACACCTTC. This translates into CASAGGVGEHGYTF.

The gene calls are TRBV30 and TRBJ1-2; D remains ambiguous. This CDR3 comprises 9 residues. Germline V gene sequence: CDR1 GTSNPN, CDR2 SVGIG (reference sequence). This chain's CDR3 is CAVGYGYTF. The CDR3 DNA is TGTGCTGTTGGATATGGCTACACCTTC.

This clonotype was seen only a few times. This sequence joins TRBV30 and TRBJ1-2; 9 nucleotides match TRBD1. The CDR3 runs to 14 residues. Germline CDR1 is GTSNPN and CDR2 is SVGIG (reference sequence). The V segment lost 1 base and the J segment 2 bases; nucleotides outside the gene matches: 2. In DNA form, the CDR3 reads TGTGCCTGGAGTGGGACAGGGGTCAACTATGGCTACACCTTC. Encoded protein: CAWSGTGVNYGYTF.

The chain employs TRBV28 and TRBJ1-2; no definite D call. Trimming pared 4 bases from V and 5 bases from J, leaving 14 bases between. The V gene's germline CDR1 is MDHEN and CDR2 SYDVKM. CDR3 size: 14 residues. In DNA, the CDR3 is TGTGCCAGCAGTTCAGACCCCGAATCATATGGCTACACCTTC. This encodes CASSSDPESYGYTF.

In its sample, this clonotype was seen a few times. The chain is built from TRBV20-1 and TRBJ2-1, with a weak D call TRBD2 (5 bases). From germline, CDR1 is DFQATT and CDR2 SNEGSKA (reference sequence). V was cut by 6 bases and J by 2 bases, with 11 bases left in between. This CDR3 has 13 amino acids. For the CDR3, the DNA is TGCAGTGCCCAAGCCGGGGCCTACAATGAGCAGTTCTTC. Amino acid sequence: CSAQAGAYNEQFF.

This chain joins TRBV20-1 and TRBJ2-3; 13 nucleotides match TRBD2. Germline CDR1 and CDR2: DFQATT and SNEGSKA (reference sequence). The CDR3 extends over 17 amino acids. J gave up 0 bases and V 6 bases, and 9 bases lay outside the gene matches. The CDR3 is CSARGTSGATSTDTQYF. DNA for the CDR3: TGCAGTGCCCGAGGGACTAGCGGGGCCACTAGCACAGATACGCAGTATTTT.

This chain links TRBV6-5 with TRBJ2-7, with 7 bases identical to TRBD1. The CDR3 contains 16 residues. Trimming took 4 bases from V and 1 from J; bases not matched to a gene: 10. In germline, CDR1 is MNHEY, CDR2 SVGAGI. CDR3 residues: CASSSLRTGRSYEQYF. The CDR3 DNA is TGTGCCAGCAGTTCCCTACGGACAGGTCGGTCCTACGAGCAGTACTTC.

The chain links TRBV19 to TRBJ2-3; TRBD1 or TRBD2 may be the D gene (5 bases each). The V end was cut by 7 bases, the J end by 5 bases, with 25 bases between. Germline V gene sequence: CDR1 LNHDA, CDR2 SQIVND (reference sequence). CDR3 length: 17 residues. CDR3 in DNA: TGTGCCAGTACCCCTGGATCGGGAATTAGGGGTATAGATACGCAGTATTTT. Its protein is CASTPGSGIRGIDTQYF.

This rearrangement joins TRBV18 to TRBJ2-1; 7 nucleotides align to TRBD2. This CDR3 is 14 amino acids long. Per the germline V gene, CDR1 is KGHSH and CDR2 is LQKENI. V trimming: 8 bases; J trimming: 5 bases; junction bases outside the gene matches: 9. This chain's CDR3 is CASPDGEGDNEQFF. DNA of the CDR3: TGTGCCAGCCCTGACGGGGAGGGCGACAATGAGCAGTTCTTC.

The chain employs TRBV14 and TRBJ2-4, with unresolved D. Per the germline V gene, CDR1 is SGHDN and CDR2 is FVKESK. The CDR3 totals 17 residues. Trimming pared 3 bases from V and 0 bases from J, leaving 15 bases between. The CDR3 is CASSQTPTRVAKNIQYF. The CDR3 coding sequence is TGTGCCAGCAGCCAGACCCCGACAAGGGTAGCCAAAAACATTCAGTACTTC.